The 5 T cell receptor beta chains below all came from one sample that was sequenced in a study of cytomegalovirus exposure and HLA in healthy donors (dated by TCRdb to 2015 to 2018). Library prep was done by the immunoSEQ multiplex PCR assay. As stored in TCRdb, this immuneACCESS dataset retains in-frame rearrangements with V and J assigned. A fraction of the clones does not appear; measured against another copy, unresolved V genes explain less than half of the discrepancy, and the remainder lacks a known reason. A total of roughly 350,000 clones appear in this sample, roughly 89% of them only once. The top ten hold around 0.84% of the sample. Sequenced sample: PBMCs. These receptors all stem from a woman between 18 and 29 years old in good health and CMV-seronegative.

V gene TRBV28 combines with J gene TRBJ2-1, with D tentatively TRBD2 (7 bases). CDR3 length: 15 residues. V shed 6 bases and J shed 8 bases, with 20 bases lying between them. The germline V gene encodes CDR1 MDHEN and CDR2 SYDVKM. The CDR3 here is CASRLQGLPRDEQFF. In DNA form, the CDR3 reads TGTGCCAGCAGGTTACAGGGACTACCTCGGGATGAGCAGTTCTTC. Using reference TRBV28 and TRBJ2-1 for the parts outside the CDR3, the full variable domain is DVKVTQSSRYLVKRTGEKVFLECVQDMDHENMFWYRQDPGLGLRLIYFSYDVKMKEKGDIPEGYSVSREKKERFSLILESASTNQTSMYLCASRLQGLPRDEQFFGPGTRLTVL.

This clone was seen once. The chain combines TRBV18 with TRBJ1-1; TRBD1 matches 10 bases. V lost 8 bases, J lost 0 bases, and 9 bases stayed unmatched. CDR1 is KGHSH, CDR2 LQKENI, per germline. The CDR3 is made up of 16 amino acids. The CDR3: CASQRQGASLNTEAFF. The CDR3, as DNA: TGTGCCAGCCAAAGACAGGGGGCTTCCTTGAACACTGAAGCTTTCTTT.

The chain links TRBV27 to TRBJ2-7; 12 nucleotides line up with TRBD2. J gave up 5 bases and V 6 bases, and 5 bases lay outside the gene matches. There are 14 residues in the CDR3. Germline V lookup: CDR1 MNHEY, CDR2 SMNVEV (reference sequence). CDR3 amino acids: CASRYLAGGDEQYF. CDR3 nucleotides: TGTGCCAGCAGATACCTAGCGGGAGGGGACGAGCAGTACTTC.

This clone was detected only once. V usage is TRBV10-3 and J usage is TRBJ2-3, with D possibly matching TRBD1 (5 bases). V lost 6 bases and J 1 base, leaving 23 bases between the germline ends. Germline CDR1 reads ENHRY; CDR2 reads SYGVKD. The CDR3 is 18 residues long. The CDR3 here is CAISPGFGLEGGTDTQYF. For the CDR3, the DNA is TGTGCCATCAGCCCCGGGTTCGGTCTCGAAGGGGGCACAGATACGCAGTATTTT.

This clone appeared once. The chain uses TRBV15 and TRBJ2-1; D possibly corresponds to TRBD2 (6 bases). Germline V gene sequence: CDR1 LNHNV, CDR2 YYDKDF (reference sequence). This CDR3 has 15 amino acids. Trimming shortened V by 8 bases and J by 6 bases, and 20 bases separated the two germline ends. The CDR3 is CATSRDPGVANEQFF. CDR3 sequence (DNA): TGTGCCACCTCTAGAGACCCGGGGGTGGCCAATGAGCAGTTCTTC.